This T cell receptor (beta chain) is from a study of CD8 T cells in Susac syndrome. Regarding the study as a whole: Individuals included in the TCR sequencing and HLA analysis were acknowledged by the study to be relatively few in number.

Turning to this clonotype: Its antigen remains unknown.

RNA in amounts of about 0.45 to 1 ug was reverse transcribed with random hexamers. A single record per CDR3 protein comes from TCRdb applying MiXCR to the immunoSEQ multiplex PCR reads. The sample has about 130,000 distinct CDR3 sequences; over 85% are singletons. Sequenced material: CD8+ T cells from PBMCs. The TCR comes from a human donor with multiple sclerosis.

CDR3 in DNA: TGTGCCAGCAGTTTCTCAGGGGGCAGCTATGGCTACACCTTC. Translation: CASSFSGGSYGYTF. V is TRBV27 and J is TRBJ1-2; 8 nucleotides agree with TRBD1. Trimming removed 3 bases from V and 4 bases from J; junction bases left unmatched: 4. Germline lookup yields CDR1 MNHEY and CDR2 SMNVEV (reference sequence). CDR3 length equals 14 residues.